The clone carrying this T cell receptor (beta chain) was seen ten or more times. What it recognizes is unknown. This specimen belongs to a study of blood T cells in healthy people across ages. Study-level points and caveats: In long-lived donors, naive CD4+ cell counts and diversity exceeded those of aged donors.

For the second PCR, which ran for 7 to 11 cycles, a sample-barcoded 5' primer and a J-beta primer mix were used. Each cDNA molecule received a tag from a template-switch adaptor that had 12 random nucleotides. TCRdb independently ran MiXCR on the 5' RACE reads; one entry per CDR3 protein. The table has 630,000 or so distinct CDR3 sequences, about 30% seen once. The CDR3 runs 11 residues. In germline, CDR1 is DFQATT, CDR2 SNEGSKA (reference sequence). V dropped 6 bases and J dropped 5 bases, with 8 bases sitting between them. Sequenced: blood. The origin of this receptor is a woman of 80 years or more in good health. J is TRBJ2-1 and V is TRBV20-1; either TRBD1 or TRBD2 may supply D (5 bases each). Written as DNA, the CDR3 is TGCAGTGCAGGGGAGCACAATGAGCAGTTCTTC. Translated, it gives CSAGEHNEQFF.